This TCR beta chain is drawn from a study of cytomegalovirus exposure and HLA in healthy donors. Overall study context: About 80 million unique TCRs, all from HLA-typed donors, were included in an early release of the data.

Germline V lookup: CDR1 SGHDT, CDR2 YYEEEE. Trimming took 3 bases from V and 0 from J, leaving 18 bases between them. This CDR3 is built from 17 residues. With 60 Vbeta and 13 Jbeta primers, the PCR was carried out. Using immunoSEQ multiplex PCR, the repertoire was profiled, and TCRdb retains in-frame clones only, with some absent. Of around 190,000 clones detected, 75% to 90% appear once; the ten largest clones hold 1.1%. The gene calls are TRBV5-6 and TRBJ1-1; perhaps TRBD1 as D (6 bases). Sequencing was done on a sample of PBMCs. The source is a boy aged 2 to 10 in good health and CMV-seronegative. CDR3 amino acids: CASSWGGPRSMNTEAFF. The DNA of the CDR3 is TGTGCCAGCAGCTGGGGGGGGCCCCGGTCCATGAACACTGAAGCTTTCTTT.